This TCR beta chain originates from a study of CD8 T cells in Susac syndrome (dated by TCRdb to the late 2010s). With respect to the entire study: Repertoire sequencing was used to test whether CD8+ T cell activation and differentiation in Susac syndrome was antigen driven. Beyond this particular receptor, the publication reports: The TCR sequencing and HLA analysis was acknowledged to have included a relatively small number of individuals.

As regards this clonotype: Its antigen specificity is not known. It has no much larger one-base neighbor in the sample; base qualities were not kept.

The CDR3, from cysteine to phenylalanine, totals 15 residues. The entry retains the CDR3 DNA only, 45 bases that are in frame from base 1. CDR1 is given as SGHNT and CDR2 as YYREEE, both from the germline V gene (reference sequence). Trimming leaves V shorter by 5 bases and J shorter by 3 bases, with the junction holding 10 bases beyond the gene matches. Peripheral blood CD8+ and CD4+ T cells from healthy donors, Susac syndrome patients and multiple sclerosis patients were profiled by high-throughput TCR beta sequencing. Healthy donors were age- and sex-matched controls. Bulk CD8+ and CD4+ T cells were purified by magnetic negative isolation, whereas CD8+ TEMRA cells were enriched by FACS. Blood was collected in EDTA tubes and processed within 24 hours, with PBMCs isolated through density gradient centrifugation. PBMCs destined for TCR sequencing were cryopreserved in liquid nitrogen and later thawed in a 37 °C water bath. A purity of at least 90% was achieved for sorted or isolated CD4+, CD8+ and CD8+ TEMRA cells.

RNA was extracted using the RNeasy kit, and about 0.5 to 1 ug of the RNA was reverse transcribed with random hexamers. The immunoSEQ multiplex PCR assay, which covers 54 Vbeta and 13 Jbeta segments, was used to amplify TCR beta CDR3 regions. PCR amplification bias was corrected using a synthetic template baseline for primer optimization and computational correction. Turning to the authors' computational methods: Reads were annotated to V, D and J genes per IMGT and analyzed with immunoSEQ Analyzer, keeping only productive sequences. Clonality was calculated as one minus the Shannon entropy normalized by log2 of the number of productive unique sequences. For each patient and control, public and private clones were evaluated among the 100 most prevalent clones. A clone was defined as Susac-specific if it was absent from the healthy and MS cohorts, from 1052 published viral clones and from other ImmuneACCESS disease sequences. Starting from the raw public reads, TCRdb applied fastp trimming at Q25, assembled clones with MiXCR and retained in-frame beta chains. A single entry per CDR3 protein holds the most common genes and DNA from its merged rows. TCRdb, not the authors, supplied the V and J calls. For this sample the table gives 150,000 to 200,000 distinct CDR3 sequences, of which just under 95% were detected only once. Roughly 0.13% of the sample is taken by the ten largest.

The chain uses TRBV5-4 and TRBJ1-1; TRBD1 matches 7 bases in the middle. The sample comprised CD4+ T cells from PBMCs. This clonotype was sampled from a human donor in good health. The DNA sequence reads TGTGCCAGCAGGCTCAGGGGGGGCAAGCACACTGAAGCTTTCTTT. The encoded protein is CASRLRGGKHTEAFF.